This is a list of T cell receptor beta chains from one sample in a study of immune cell composition in non-small cell lung cancer. TCRdb's table, derived via immunoSEQ multiplex PCR, lists solely in-frame clones and lacks some. The sample lists under 9,000 clones, roughly two thirds seen once, with roughly 23% in the top ten. The sample comprised non-adjacent lung tissue. The source of these receptors is a human donor with non-small cell lung cancer. The CDR3 runs from the conserved cysteine through the conserved F or W. The order of the fields is V gene, J gene, clone size, D gene, CDR3 DNA, CDR3 protein. A D gene is named only where the DNA matches it firmly. Not all rows give a size; the values are once, few, many and, for expanded clones, a class.

TRBV19	TRBJ2-6	.	.	TGTGCCAGTACAGATGGGGGGGCGCAACTGGCCAACGTCCTGACTTTC	CASTDGGAQLANVLTF
TRBV6-5	TRBJ2-7	.	TRBD1	TGTGCCAGCAGTTACGGGACAGGGGCCTACGAGCAGTACTTC	CASSYGTGAYEQYF
TRBV7-6	TRBJ2-1	.	TRBD1	TGTGCCAGCAGCTTAGGGACAGGGGGCATATACAATGAGCAGTTCTTC	CASSLGTGGIYNEQFF
TRBV19	TRBJ2-3	.	.	TGTGCCAGTAGTAGTTATGGGGGCTTCACAGATACGCAGTATTTT	CASSSYGGFTDTQYF
TRBV6-5	TRBJ1-4	few	.	TGTGCCAGCAGACTTCATACAGGGGAAAAACTGTTTTTT	CASRLHTGEKLFF
TRBV4-1	TRBJ2-7	.	.	TGCGCCAGCAGCCAAGATGGTCGTAACAGGGAAAACGAGCAGTACTTC	CASSQDGRNRENEQYF
TRBV7-9	TRBJ1-1	.	.	TGTGCCACTTCGGTGAACACTGAAGCTTTCTTT	CATSVNTEAFF
TRBV7-2	TRBJ2-7	.	TRBD2	TGTGCCAGCAGCTTATTCCTAGCGGGGGGCTACGAGCAGTACTTC	CASSLFLAGGYEQYF
TRBV27	TRBJ1-1	once	.	TGTGCCAGCAGTTTTTGGGGCAGGGGCCTTAACACTGAAGCTTTCTTT	CASSFWGRGLNTEAFF
TRBV7-8	TRBJ1-2	medium-sized	TRBD1	TGTGCCAGCAGCTTAGTGGGACAGGGGAACTATGGCTACACCTTC	CASSLVGQGNYGYTF
TRBV7-9	TRBJ2-1	.	TRBD2	TGTGCCAGCAGCTTAGCGGGGACTAGCGGGGGAGCCGGGGAGCAGTTCTTC	CASSLAGTSGGAGEQFF
TRBV6-5	TRBJ1-1	few	TRBD1	TGTGCCAGCAGTTACTTACAGGGGGCAGGTGAAGCTTTCTTT	CASSYLQGAGEAFF
TRBV27	TRBJ2-2	.	TRBD1	TGTGCCAGCAGTCCAGGGGGGAACACCGGGGAGCTGTTTTTT	CASSPGGNTGELFF
TRBV5-8	TRBJ1-2	.	.	TGTGCCAGCAGCTTGTCGGCTAACTATGGCTACACCTTC	CASSLSANYGYTF
TRBV25-1	TRBJ2-5	.	.	TGTGCCAGCAGTGGTCTAACACTAGGGACCCAGTACTTC	CASSGLTLGTQYF
TRBV9	TRBJ2-5	.	TRBD2	TGTGCCAGCAGCGTAGCTGGGCGGGGGTTGGAGACCCAGTACTTC	CASSVAGRGLETQYF
TRBV19	TRBJ1-2	once	.	TGTGCCAGTAGTGGCCGGACGGAGGCTAACTATGGCTACACCTTC	CASSGRTEANYGYTF
TRBV7-2	TRBJ2-7	.	TRBD1	TGTGCCAGCAGCTTAGCCACAGGGGGCTACGAGCAGTACTTC	CASSLATGGYEQYF
TRBV4-1	TRBJ2-1	.	.	TGCGCCAGCAGCCCGTCCGGGACATCGGGCAATGAGCAGTTCTTC	CASSPSGTSGNEQFF
TRBV4-3	TRBJ1-1	.	.	TGCGCCAGCAGCCTGAGGCTAACCCAAGACACTGAAGCTTTCTTT	CASSLRLTQDTEAFF
TRBV6-5	TRBJ1-1	.	TRBD1	TGTGCCAGCAAGGACAGGGCGGACACTGAAGCTTTCTTT	CASKDRADTEAFF
TRBV5-6	TRBJ1-4	.	.	TGTGCCAGCAGCCCTAAGGCGAGTACGAGCGGTGAAAAACTGTTTTTT	CASSPKASTSGEKLFF
TRBV5-4	TRBJ2-7	medium-sized	.	TGTGCCAGCAGCTTGCAGGGGTCCGATTACGAGCAGTACTTC	CASSLQGSDYEQYF
TRBV19	TRBJ2-1	.	TRBD1	TGTGCCAGTAGTATAGCGACGGGACAGGGATACAATGAGCAGTTCTTC	CASSIATGQGYNEQFF
TRBV18	TRBJ2-3	few	.	TGTGCCAGCTCACCTAAGGGACAATCACCAGATACGCAGTATTTT	CASSPKGQSPDTQYF
TRBV9	TRBJ2-5	.	TRBD2	TGTGCCAGCAGCGTAGGGGCCGGGGGGGCACAAGAGACCCAGTACTTC	CASSVGAGGAQETQYF
TRBV6-1	TRBJ1-1	.	.	TGTGCCAGCAGTGAAGTCGGGGGAACTTTCTTT	CASSEVGGTFF
TRBV2	TRBJ2-5	.	.	TGTGCCAGCAGTGAAGAGGAGGGTTTGGAGACCCAGTACTTC	CASSEEEGLETQYF
TRBV7-6	TRBJ2-1	.	.	TGTGCCAGCAGCGCCCGGACAGTTTACAATGAGCAGTTCTTC	CASSARTVYNEQFF
TRBV11-3	TRBJ2-2	.	.	TGTGCCAGCAGCTTAGAACCGGGCGGGGAGCTGTTTTTT	CASSLEPGGELFF
TRBV18	TRBJ2-7	.	TRBD1	TGTGCCAGCTCAGGCGCAGGACAGGGGGGTTACGAGCAGTACTTC	CASSGAGQGGYEQYF
TRBV18	TRBJ1-2	.	TRBD1	TGTGCCAGCTCACCGACCGGACAGGGGAGCTATGGCTACACCTTC	CASSPTGQGSYGYTF
TRBV2	TRBJ1-4	once	.	TGTGCCAGCAGTGAACAGGCAACTAATGAAAAACTGTTTTTT	CASSEQATNEKLFF
TRBV12-5	TRBJ2-7	.	TRBD1	TGTGCTAGTGGTTCGTCTGACAGGGGTCTCTCCTACGAGCAGTACTTC	CASGSSDRGLSYEQYF
TRBV9	TRBJ1-2	.	.	TGTGCCAGCAGCCCTCTCGGGGGTAACTATGGCTACACCTTC	CASSPLGGNYGYTF
TRBV7-9	TRBJ2-5	.	.	TGTGCCAGCAGCCGGGACACTCGAGAGACCCAGTACTTC	CASSRDTRETQYF
TRBV2	TRBJ1-1	.	.	TGTGCCAGCAGTGGTGTACAGTTTGAAGCTTTCTTT	CASSGVQFEAFF
TRBV11-2	TRBJ1-1	.	TRBD1	TGTGCCAGCAGCCGAGACCAGGGGGGAAACACTGAAGCTTTCTTT	CASSRDQGGNTEAFF
TRBV7-9	TRBJ1-1	.	.	TGTGCCAGCAGCCCTACTTCAGGGGCCCCTGAAGCTTTCTTT	CASSPTSGAPEAFF
TRBV10-3	TRBJ1-2	.	TRBD1	TGTGCCAGCAGTCCTGGACAGGGAGGGTATGGCTACACCTTC	CASSPGQGGYGYTF
TRBV23-1	TRBJ1-5	.	TRBD1	TGCGCCAGCCTCTGGGACAGGGGCCTAGGGAGCAATCAGCCCCAGCATTTT	CASLWDRGLGSNQPQHF
TRBV11-2	TRBJ2-3	.	TRBD1	TGTGCCAGCAGCTTCGGACAGGGTACAGATACGCAGTATTTT	CASSFGQGTDTQYF